This paragraph covers one T cell receptor beta chain sequence. No antigen is known for it. This sample stems from a study of neoadjuvant nivolumab and ipilimumab in lung cancer. Study-level results: Only two of four nivolumab-treated tumors gained richness and clonality by surgery.

Generated by immunoSEQ multiplex PCR, the TCRdb table keeps only in-frame clones and is missing some. Of roughly 9,000 clones listed, around three quarters are singletons. The CDR3 has 15 residues. V lost 2 bases and J 0 bases, leaving 11 bases between the germline ends. CDR1 is SGHAT and CDR2 is FQNNGV in the germline V gene. The rearrangement links TRBV11-2 to TRBJ2-7; possibly TRBD1 or TRBD2 for D (6 bases each). The clonotype was recovered from an adult with non-small cell lung cancer. This specimen was tumor tissue, taken after neoadjuvant nivolumab, alone or with ipilimumab, at or shortly before surgery. CDR3 bases: TGTGCCAGCAGCTTAAGAGGGGGGCCCTCCTACGAGCAGTACTTC. Translating it yields CASSLRGGPSYEQYF.